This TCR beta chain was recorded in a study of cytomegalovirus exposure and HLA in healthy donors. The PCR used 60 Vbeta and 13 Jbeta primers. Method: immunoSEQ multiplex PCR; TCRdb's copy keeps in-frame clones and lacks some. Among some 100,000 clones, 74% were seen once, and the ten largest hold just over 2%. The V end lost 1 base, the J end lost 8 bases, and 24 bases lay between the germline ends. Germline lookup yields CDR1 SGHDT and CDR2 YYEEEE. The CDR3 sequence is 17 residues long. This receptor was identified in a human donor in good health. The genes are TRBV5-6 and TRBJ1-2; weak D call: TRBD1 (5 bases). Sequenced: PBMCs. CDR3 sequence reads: CASSLLTGPAGLRGYTF. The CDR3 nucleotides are TGTGCCAGCAGCTTGCTTACAGGCCCTGCGGGGTTAAGAGGCTACACCTTC.